Below are 8 T cell receptor beta chains sequenced from a single sample in a study of CD8+CD57+ T cells in acquired aplastic anemia (dated by TCRdb to 2017 to 2018). Patients chosen for sequencing had shown expansion of CD8+CD57+ cells by flow cytometry. Reads for this sample came from an Illumina HiSeq 2000. TCR beta VDJ combination and CDR3 sequence profiling used genomic DNA as the template. TCRdb itself trimmed the public reads at Q25 with fastp, ran MiXCR and retained productive beta chains. CDR3 protein sequences are deduplicated, and each keeps its most common genes and DNA. For this sample there are approximately 300,000 distinct CDR3 sequences; roughly 53% appear just once. Under 1.5% of the sample goes to the ten largest clones. Sample: sorted CD4+, CD8+, or CD8+CD57+ T cells (not recorded which) from PBMCs. Every receptor here comes from a human donor with aplastic anemia.

The CDR3 bases are TGTGCCAGCAGTGAGCTAGCGGGGGGCTCCTACAATGAGCAGTATTTT. Its protein product is CASSELAGGSYNEQYF. The V gene is TRBV2, the J gene TRBJ2-3; 11 bases are shared with TRBD2. The CDR3 loop spans 16 amino acids. Germline V gives CDR1 SNHLY, CDR2 FYNNEI. Losses at the gene ends were 3 bases for V and 11 bases for J; bases not matched to a gene: 13.

This rearrangement joins TRBV29-1 to TRBJ2-3; 8 bases line up with TRBD1. Trimming at V came to 7 bases and at J to 6 bases, leaving 6 bases not matched to a gene. The CDR3 consists of 12 residues. Germline CDR1 and CDR2: SQVTM and ANQGSEA. The CDR3 DNA reads TGCAGCGCGGACAGGGCGACGGATACGCAGTATTTT. Translated, it gives CSADRATDTQYF.

J is TRBJ2-2 and V is TRBV2; the match to TRBD1 covers 8 bases. CDR3 length: 14 amino acids. Germline V gives CDR1 SNHLY, CDR2 FYNNEI. Trimming at V came to 4 bases and at J to 4 bases, leaving 2 bases not matched to a gene. The CDR3 coding sequence is TGTGCCAGCAGTGCGGACAGGGCCACCGGGGAGCTGTTTTTT. Translating it yields CASSADRATGELFF.

At least ten counts were recorded for this clonotype. The chain uses TRBV10-1 and TRBJ1-1; 9 bases are a match to TRBD1. The CDR3 totals 14 residues. Germline CDR1 is WNHNN and CDR2 is SYGVQD (reference sequence). After removal of 2 bases from V and 5 bases from J, the junction contained 3 bases not matched to a gene. The CDR3 loop is CASSEGQGRTEAFF. CDR3 in DNA: TGCGCCAGCAGTGAGGGACAGGGGAGGACTGAAGCTTTCTTT.

The chain uses TRBV10-2 and TRBJ2-3, with a tentative D call TRBD2 (6 bases). The CDR3 consists of 16 residues. Germline CDR1 is WSHSY and CDR2 is SAAADI. Trimming left V 3 bases short and J 1 base short, with 14 bases between. The CDR3 here is CASSDRRGMRTDTQYF. In DNA form, the CDR3 reads TGCGCCAGCAGTGACCGGCGCGGGATGCGCACAGATACGCAGTATTTT.

A remark on this clonotype: A much larger clone lies a single base off, so this may be a read error. The rearrangement joins TRBV19 to TRBJ2-3; possible D gene TRBD2, 5 bases. The CDR3 runs 16 residues. The V gene's germline CDR1 is LNHDA and CDR2 SQIVND (reference sequence). CDR3 amino acids: CAGSIWPGEFTDTQYF. For the CDR3, the DNA is TGTGCCGGTAGTATTTGGCCCGGGGAGTTCACAGATACGCAGTATTTT.

This clonotype was counted many times. The chain recombines TRBV7-6 with TRBJ1-4; D unresolved. The germline gives CDR1 SGHVS, CDR2 FNYEAQ. The CDR3 extends over 13 amino acids. The V end was cut by 2 bases, the J end by 5 bases, with 6 bases between. Here the CDR3 DNA reads TGTGCCAGCAGCTTACGCCACAATGAAAAACTGTTTTTT. Its translation: CASSLRHNEKLFF.

The rearrangement joins TRBV9 to TRBJ2-7; D uncertain. Germline V gene lookup returns CDR1 SGDLS and CDR2 YYNGEE. The CDR3 is made up of 15 amino acids. V gave up 0 bases and J gave up 0 bases, with 10 bases separating them. The chain's CDR3 is CASSVDDSLSYEQYF. CDR3 coding DNA: TGTGCCAGCAGCGTAGACGATTCCCTCTCCTACGAGCAGTACTTC.